Listed here is a single T cell receptor (beta chain). RNA transcripts were the template for amplifying TCR beta CDR3 regions. Initially, a first-round RT-PCR of the TCR CDR3 employed the HTBI primer set. TCRdb re-analysed the multiplex PCR reads in MiXCR, keeping a single row per CDR3 protein. The table shows about half a million distinct CDR3 sequences, with less than 25% occurring only once. This CDR3 spans 14 amino acids. The germline gives CDR1 MNHNS, CDR2 SASEGT. Trimming took 5 bases from V and 3 from J; bases not matched to a gene: 6. These data come from a study of T cells in Graves' hyperthyroidism and ophthalmopathy.

Specimen: blood. The receptor comes from a man between 18 and 29 years old with Graves' hyperthyroidism. This chain links TRBV6-1 with TRBJ1-1, with TRBD1 matching 7 bases. The CDR3 region is CASSTTGWDTEAFF. CDR3 nucleotide sequence: TGTGCCAGCAGTACGACAGGGTGGGACACTGAAGCTTTCTTT.